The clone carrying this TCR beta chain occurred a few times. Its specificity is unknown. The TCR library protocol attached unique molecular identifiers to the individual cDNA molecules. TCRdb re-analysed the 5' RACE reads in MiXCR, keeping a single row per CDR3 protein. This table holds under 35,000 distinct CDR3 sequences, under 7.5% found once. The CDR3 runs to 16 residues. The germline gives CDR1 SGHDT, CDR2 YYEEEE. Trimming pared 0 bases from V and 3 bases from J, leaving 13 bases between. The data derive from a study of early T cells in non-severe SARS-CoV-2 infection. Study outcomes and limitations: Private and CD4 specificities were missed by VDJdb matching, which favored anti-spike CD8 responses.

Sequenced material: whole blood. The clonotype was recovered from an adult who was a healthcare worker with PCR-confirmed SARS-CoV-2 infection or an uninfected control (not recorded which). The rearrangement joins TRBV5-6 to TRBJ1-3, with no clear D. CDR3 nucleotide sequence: TGTGCCAGCAGCTTGGTCACGCACTTGGATGGAAACACCATATATTTT. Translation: CASSLVTHLDGNTIYF.